This record covers a single T cell receptor beta chain. The clone's antigen remains unknown. The record has no base qualities; no much larger clone is one base away. The cysteine opens and the phenylalanine closes a CDR3 of 14 amino acids. The retained sequence is limited to the CDR3, 42 bases, with the frame set at the first base. CDR1 and CDR2 are read off the germline V gene (reference sequence) as SEHNR and FQNEAQ. The germline V end is reduced by 8 bases and the J end by 4 bases; junction bases left unmatched: 10. TCRbeta CDR3 regions were amplified from genomic DNA by means of the immunoSEQ Assay, a bias-controlled multiplex PCR. In the authors' own workflow: The number of nucleated cells in each sample was estimated from the amplification of reference gene primers within the assay. Sequence reads were collapsed and filtered to measure the absolute abundance of every unique TCRbeta CDR3 rearrangement. For each sample, productive Simpson clonality was calculated as the square root of Simpson's diversity index over productive rearrangements. Entries here come from immuneACCESS through TCRdb and include only in-frame sequences with V and J called. Some clones fail to appear in such tables; in the studies checked, an unresolved V gene covers under half of the shortfall, and the cause of the remainder is unknown. The V and J calls and clone size come from that table; D and trimming were worked out from the DNA. Counted in this sample were just over 250,000 clones; approximately 79% of them appeared once. The top ten hold under 4.5% of the sample.

The sample is drawn from a study of blood T cell repertoires in COVID-19 (dated by TCRdb to about 2020). Study-level background: Collaborator samples came from the United States, Italy and Spain and covered acute and convalescent phases of COVID-19. The material from the prospective study consisted of cDNA or gDNA derived from T cells, B-cell-depleted T cells, or PBMCs. Deeply sampled blood TCRbeta repertoires from subjects exposed to, actively infected with, or recovered from COVID-19 were included in the dataset. The repertoires were made available in a free public database intended to serve as a resource for research on the immune response to SARS-CoV-2. Samples came from the ongoing ImmuneRACE study (first 160 participants) plus 1,254 subjects from 6 global collaborators. Sample metadata almost always included a de-identified subject ID, COVID-19 status, age in years and sex. Where available, HLA class I and class II types were taken from metadata supplied by the sample provider and were not determined by assay-based typing.

Enrolling through a virtual design, the prospective study's participants ranged in age from about 18 to 100 years and lived across roughly 24 United States geographic areas. In the prospective study, participants were assigned to cohorts based on the clinical history participants reported in a screening survey and a study questionnaire. In the prospective study, whole blood, serum and a nasopharyngeal or oropharyngeal swab were collected from each participant by mobile phlebotomists. Over an approximately 2-month period, participants in the prospective study had the option of providing additional blood draws and questionnaires. Prospective study blood samples were shipped either frozen or at room temperature before DNA extraction. Summary of the overall study and its limitations: The quantity of clinical and demographic metadata differed by source and by participant and was supplied without curation.

The TCR was taken from a young man with acute COVID-19. Sequences were obtained from PBMCs or T cells enriched from blood (not recorded which). This chain joins TRBV7-9 to TRBJ2-5, and TRBD1 aligns with 7 junction nucleotides. The CDR3 here reads CASLGGQLRETQYF. The DNA sequence is as follows: TGTGCCAGCCTTGGGGGACAGTTAAGAGAGACCCAGTACTTC. This CDR3, with the reference TRBV7-9 and TRBJ2-5 proteins standing in past its ends, gives the full variable domain DTGVSQNPRHKITKRGQNVTFRCDPISEHNRLYWYRQTLGQGPEFLTYFQNEAQLEKSRLLSDRFSAERPKGSFSTLEIQRTEQGDSAMYLCASLGGQLRETQYFGPGTRLLVL.